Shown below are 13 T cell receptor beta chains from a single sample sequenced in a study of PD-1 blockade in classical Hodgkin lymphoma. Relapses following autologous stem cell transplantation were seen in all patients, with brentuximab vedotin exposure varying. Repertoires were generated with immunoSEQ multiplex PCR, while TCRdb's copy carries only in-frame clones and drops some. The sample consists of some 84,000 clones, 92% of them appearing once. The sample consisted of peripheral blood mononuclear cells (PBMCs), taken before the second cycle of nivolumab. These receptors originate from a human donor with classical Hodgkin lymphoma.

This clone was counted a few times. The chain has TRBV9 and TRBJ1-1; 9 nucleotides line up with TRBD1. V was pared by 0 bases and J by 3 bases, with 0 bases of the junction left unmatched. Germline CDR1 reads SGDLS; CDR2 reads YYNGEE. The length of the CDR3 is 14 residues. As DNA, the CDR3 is TGTGCCAGCAGCGTAGGGACAGGGGACACTGAAGCTTTCTTT. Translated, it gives CASSVGTGDTEAFF.

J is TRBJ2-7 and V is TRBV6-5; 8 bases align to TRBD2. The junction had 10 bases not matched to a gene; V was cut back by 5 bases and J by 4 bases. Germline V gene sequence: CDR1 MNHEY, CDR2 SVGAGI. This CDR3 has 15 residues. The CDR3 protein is CASSLGGAGEYEQYF. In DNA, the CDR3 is TGTGCCAGCAGTCTCGGGGGGGCGGGAGAGTACGAGCAGTACTTC.

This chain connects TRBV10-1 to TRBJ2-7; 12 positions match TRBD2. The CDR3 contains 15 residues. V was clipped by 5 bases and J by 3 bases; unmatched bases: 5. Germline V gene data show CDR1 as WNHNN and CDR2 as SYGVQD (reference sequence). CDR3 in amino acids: CASSSTSGRGYEQYF. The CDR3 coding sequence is TGCGCCAGCAGTTCGACTAGCGGGAGAGGCTACGAGCAGTACTTC.

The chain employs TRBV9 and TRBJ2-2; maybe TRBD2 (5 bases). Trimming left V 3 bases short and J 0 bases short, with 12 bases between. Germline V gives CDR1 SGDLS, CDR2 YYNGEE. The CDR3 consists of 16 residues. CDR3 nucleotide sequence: TGTGCCAGCAGCGGAAGACTACCTCCGAACACCGGGGAGCTGTTTTTT. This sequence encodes CASSGRLPPNTGELFF.

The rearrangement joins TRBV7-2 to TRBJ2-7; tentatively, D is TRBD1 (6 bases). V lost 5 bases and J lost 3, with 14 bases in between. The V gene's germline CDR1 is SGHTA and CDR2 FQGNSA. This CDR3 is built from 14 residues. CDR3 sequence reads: CASSQGQGYYEQYF. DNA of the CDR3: TGTGCCAGCAGCCAGGGGCAGGGGTACTACGAGCAGTACTTC.

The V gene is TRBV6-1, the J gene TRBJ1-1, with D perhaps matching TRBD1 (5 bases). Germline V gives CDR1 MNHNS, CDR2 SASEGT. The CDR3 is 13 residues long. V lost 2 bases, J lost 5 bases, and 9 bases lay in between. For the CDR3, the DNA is TGTGCCAGCAGTGAACAGGGTGGGACTGAAGCTTTCTTT. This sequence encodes CASSEQGGTEAFF.

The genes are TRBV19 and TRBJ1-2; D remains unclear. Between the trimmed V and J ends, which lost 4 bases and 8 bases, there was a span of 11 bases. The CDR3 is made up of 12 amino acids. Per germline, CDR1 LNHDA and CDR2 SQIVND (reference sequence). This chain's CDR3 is CASSRTAFGYTF. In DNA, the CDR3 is TGTGCCAGTAGTAGGACCGCCTTCGGCTACACCTTC.

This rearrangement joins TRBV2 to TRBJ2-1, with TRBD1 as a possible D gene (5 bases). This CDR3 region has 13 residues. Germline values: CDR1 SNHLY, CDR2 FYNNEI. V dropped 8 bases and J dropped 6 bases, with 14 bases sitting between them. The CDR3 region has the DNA TGTGCCAGCTGTGCTCAGGGTTTCAATGAGCAGTTCTTC. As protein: CASCAQGFNEQFF.

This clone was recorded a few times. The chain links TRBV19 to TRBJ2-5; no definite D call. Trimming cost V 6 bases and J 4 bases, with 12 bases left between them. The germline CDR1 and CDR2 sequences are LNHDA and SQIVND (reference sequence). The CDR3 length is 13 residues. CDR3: CASSPARGETQYF. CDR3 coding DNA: TGTGCCAGTAGCCCCGCCCGTGGAGAGACCCAGTACTTC. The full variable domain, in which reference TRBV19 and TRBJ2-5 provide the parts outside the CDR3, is DGGITQSPKYLFRKEGQNVTLSCEQNLNHDAMYWYRQDPGQGLRLIYYSQIVNDFQKGDIAEGYSVSREKKESFPLTVTSAQKNPTAFYLCASSPARGETQYFGPGTRLLVL.

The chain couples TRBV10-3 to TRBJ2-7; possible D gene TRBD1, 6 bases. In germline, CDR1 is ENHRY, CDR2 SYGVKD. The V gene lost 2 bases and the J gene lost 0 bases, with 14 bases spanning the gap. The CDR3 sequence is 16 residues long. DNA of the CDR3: TGTGCCATCAGTGAGATCAGGGGCCAAGGCTCCTACGAGCAGTACTTC. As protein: CAISEIRGQGSYEQYF.

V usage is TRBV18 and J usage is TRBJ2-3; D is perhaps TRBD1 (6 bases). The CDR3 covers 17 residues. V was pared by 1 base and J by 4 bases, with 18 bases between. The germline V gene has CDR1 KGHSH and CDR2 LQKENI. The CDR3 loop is CASSPLGTTRTADTQYF. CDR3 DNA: TGTGCCAGCTCACCACTCGGGACCACCCGGACAGCAGATACGCAGTATTTT.

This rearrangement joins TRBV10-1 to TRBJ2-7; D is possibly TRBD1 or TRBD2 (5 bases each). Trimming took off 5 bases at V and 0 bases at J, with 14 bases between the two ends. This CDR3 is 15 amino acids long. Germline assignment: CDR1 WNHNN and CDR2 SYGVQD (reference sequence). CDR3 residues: CASSTYGTDSYEQYF. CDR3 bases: TGCGCCAGCAGTACTTACGGGACGGACTCCTACGAGCAGTACTTC.

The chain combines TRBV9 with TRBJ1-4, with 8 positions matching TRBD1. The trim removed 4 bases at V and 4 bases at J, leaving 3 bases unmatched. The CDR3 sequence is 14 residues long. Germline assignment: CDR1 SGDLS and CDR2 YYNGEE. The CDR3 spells CASSQTGGNEKLFF. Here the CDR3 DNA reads TGTGCCAGCAGCCAAACAGGGGGTAATGAAAAACTGTTTTTT. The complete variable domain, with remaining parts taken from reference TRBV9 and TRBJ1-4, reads DSGVTQTPKHLITATGQRVTLRCSPRSGDLSVYWYQQSLDQGLQFLIQYYNGEERAKGNILERFSAQQFPDLHSELNLSSLELGDSALYFCASSQTGGNEKLFFGSGTQLSVL.